A selection of T cell receptor beta chains follows, all from one sample in a study of shared clonotypes between healthy human individuals. Profiling relied on immunoSEQ multiplex PCR, and the TCRdb table lists in-frame clones only, not all of them. The data show 950,000 to 1,200,000 clones, with approximately 80% seen just once and 0.89% held by the top ten. The source material was memory CD4+ T cells from PBMCs. The source is a man in his late teens or twenties in good health. Some clones in this sample may be carry-over from other donors' samples. Each CDR3 is given with its conserved first and last residue. The D gene is left open where the match is weak. Size is omitted from some rows. Given values are once, few, many or a class for expanded clones.

abundance: -
v_gene: TRBV29-1
d_gene: -
j_gene: TRBJ1-2
CDR3aa: CSVPRRNYGYTF
CDR3nt: TGCAGCGTTCCTCGGAGAAACTATGGCTACACCTTC

abundance: -
v_gene: TRBV6-1
d_gene: TRBD1
j_gene: TRBJ1-2
CDR3aa: CASSAEGQGGYTF
CDR3nt: TGTGCCAGCAGTGCCGAAGGACAGGGGGGCTACACCTTC

abundance: -
v_gene: TRBV10-3
d_gene: TRBD1
j_gene: TRBJ2-3
CDR3aa: CAINNPGQGTDTQYF
CDR3nt: TGTGCCATCAATAATCCGGGACAGGGAACAGATACGCAGTATTTT

abundance: -
v_gene: TRBV9
d_gene: TRBD2
j_gene: TRBJ2-1
CDR3aa: CASSVGGGTSRASEQFF
CDR3nt: TGTGCCAGCAGCGTAGGAGGAGGGACTAGTCGAGCCTCGGAGCAGTTCTTC

abundance: -
v_gene: TRBV6-6
d_gene: -
j_gene: TRBJ1-5
CDR3aa: CASSPPGRGSNQPQHF
CDR3nt: TGTGCCAGCAGTCCTCCGGGACGGGGGAGCAATCAGCCCCAGCATTTT

abundance: -
v_gene: TRBV28
d_gene: -
j_gene: TRBJ2-7
CDR3aa: CASSLYTSYEQYF
CDR3nt: TGTGCCAGCAGTTTATACACTTCCTACGAGCAGTACTTC

abundance: -
v_gene: TRBV5-1
d_gene: -
j_gene: TRBJ2-3
CDR3aa: CASSVGQGPDTQYF
CDR3nt: TGCGCCAGCAGCGTAGGGCAGGGACCAGATACGCAGTATTTT

abundance: -
v_gene: TRBV18
d_gene: TRBD1
j_gene: TRBJ2-5
CDR3aa: CASSGQGAWETQYF
CDR3nt: TGTGCCAGCTCAGGACAGGGGGCGTGGGAGACCCAGTACTTC

abundance: -
v_gene: TRBV4-1
d_gene: -
j_gene: TRBJ2-5
CDR3aa: CASSSSVGGPETQYF
CDR3nt: TGCGCCAGCAGCTCCTCCGTGGGGGGCCCAGAGACCCAGTACTTC

abundance: -
v_gene: TRBV14
d_gene: -
j_gene: TRBJ2-6
CDR3aa: CASSQLSGANVLTF
CDR3nt: TGTGCCAGCAGCCAACTATCTGGGGCCAACGTCCTGACTTTC

abundance: -
v_gene: TRBV6-5
d_gene: TRBD2
j_gene: TRBJ2-7
CDR3aa: CATQGSSGRDGQYF
CDR3nt: TGTGCCACCCAGGGATCTAGCGGTAGGGATGGGCAGTACTTC

abundance: -
v_gene: TRBV29-1
d_gene: TRBD2
j_gene: TRBJ2-5
CDR3aa: CSVAGTRGETQYF
CDR3nt: TGCAGCGTCGCCGGGACTAGGGGGGAGACCCAGTACTTC

abundance: few
v_gene: TRBV19
d_gene: -
j_gene: TRBJ1-4
CDR3aa: CASSIDAHRQGSRWKTNEKLFF
CDR3nt: TGTGCCAGTAGTATAGATGCCCACCGGCAGGGGTCTCGTTGGAAAACTAATGAAAAACTGTTTTTT

abundance: many
v_gene: TRBV2
d_gene: -
j_gene: TRBJ2-5
CDR3aa: CASSEWGTVGVGKETQYF
CDR3nt: TGTGCCAGCAGTGAATGGGGTACCGTTGGGGTGGGAAAAGAGACCCAGTACTTC

abundance: -
v_gene: TRBV18
d_gene: -
j_gene: TRBJ2-1
CDR3aa: CASSPILEAEQFF
CDR3nt: TGTGCCAGCTCACCGATACTAGAGGCTGAGCAGTTCTTC

abundance: -
v_gene: TRBV18
d_gene: TRBD1
j_gene: TRBJ1-1
CDR3aa: CASSPATGEGVAFF
CDR3nt: TGTGCCAGCTCACCGGCGACAGGGGAGGGAGTCGCTTTCTTT

abundance: -
v_gene: TRBV9
d_gene: TRBD2
j_gene: TRBJ2-2
CDR3aa: CASSSEGGYTGELFF
CDR3nt: TGTGCCAGCAGCTCAGAGGGAGGGTACACCGGGGAGCTGTTTTTT

abundance: -
v_gene: TRBV19
d_gene: TRBD1
j_gene: TRBJ1-5
CDR3aa: CASRVDRDNQPQHF
CDR3nt: TGTGCCAGTAGGGTAGACAGGGACAATCAGCCCCAGCATTTT

abundance: -
v_gene: TRBV6-5
d_gene: -
j_gene: TRBJ2-5
CDR3aa: CASSRDSTLETQYF
CDR3nt: TGTGCCAGCAGTCGGGACTCCACGCTGGAGACCCAGTACTTC

abundance: once
v_gene: TRBV9
d_gene: -
j_gene: TRBJ1-3
CDR3aa: CASSPRAGRNTIYF
CDR3nt: TGTGCCAGCAGCCCAAGGGCAGGGCGAAACACCATATATTTT

abundance: -
v_gene: TRBV9
d_gene: TRBD2
j_gene: TRBJ2-1
CDR3aa: CASSVAGYSGSNEQFF
CDR3nt: TGTGCCAGCAGCGTAGCAGGCTATAGCGGGTCGAATGAGCAGTTCTTC

abundance: -
v_gene: TRBV14
d_gene: TRBD1
j_gene: TRBJ2-4
CDR3aa: CASSPGGLRYF
CDR3nt: TGTGCCAGCAGCCCAGGGGGTTTACGGTACTTC

abundance: once
v_gene: TRBV15
d_gene: -
j_gene: TRBJ2-3
CDR3aa: CATSRDSLASQYF
CDR3nt: TGTGCCACCAGCAGGGACAGCCTTGCGTCGCAGTATTTT

abundance: -
v_gene: TRBV4-1
d_gene: -
j_gene: TRBJ2-3
CDR3aa: CASSQDPTSRFETDTQYF
CDR3nt: TGCGCCAGCAGCCAAGATCCCACTAGCCGTTTCGAGACAGATACGCAGTATTTT

abundance: -
v_gene: TRBV7-7
d_gene: TRBD1
j_gene: TRBJ2-7
CDR3aa: CASSRGTGPYEQYF
CDR3nt: TGTGCCAGCAGCCGTGGGACAGGGCCCTACGAGCAGTACTTC

abundance: -
v_gene: TRBV18
d_gene: TRBD2
j_gene: TRBJ2-4
CDR3aa: CASSPPGASGRRNIQYF
CDR3nt: TGTGCCAGCTCACCCCCCGGAGCGAGCGGGAGGAGGAACATTCAGTACTTC